This section outlines one T cell receptor (beta chain) sequence together with its context. Its cognate antigen is unknown. Germline V gene data show CDR1 as MNHEY and CDR2 as SVGAGI. This CDR3 spans 14 amino acids. V shed 0 bases and J shed 5 bases, with 10 bases lying between them. This sample was taken from a study of response to subunit inactivated influenza vaccine. Whole-study results and caveats: Authors proposed each seasonal influenza vaccination draws in few new T cells.

TCRdb re-analysed the RT-PCR reads in MiXCR, keeping a single row per CDR3 protein. This sample has 700,000 to 800,000 distinct CDR3 sequences, with 15% to 20% found just once. This sequence originates from a man aged 45-65 years who received an inactivated influenza vaccine. Source: PBMCs from blood, taken around 5 days after vaccination. The chain links TRBV6-5 to TRBJ1-2, with D hard to call. The CDR3 region has the DNA TGTGCCAGCAGTTACTCGGTTCCTGCTTATGGCTACACCTTC. It is translated as CASSYSVPAYGYTF.